This paragraph reports one T cell receptor (beta chain). The target antigen is unknown. The sample comes from a study of PD-L1 blockade in urothelial cancer. Whole-study context: After treatment start, blood was analyzed at 3 weeks (second dose) and at 6 weeks.

The germline V gene has CDR1 SGHNT and CDR2 YENEEA. The CDR3 is made up of 14 amino acids. The V and J ends lost 5 bases and 8 bases respectively, with 18 bases between them. Study-level findings and limits: The study found that durable-benefit patients expanded tumor-associated blood clones more at 3 weeks.

Spiked synthetic TCR analogs estimated absolute template abundance per PCR. Sequencing used immunoSEQ multiplex PCR; TCRdb keeps in-frame clones, though not all of them. The sample has roughly 39,000 clones, 85% to 90% seen once. Material: PBMCs, obtained around atezolizumab (anti-PD-L1) treatment. The TCR comes from a man in his sixties with urothelial cancer. The rearrangement uses TRBV11-3 and TRBJ1-2; D perhaps matches TRBD1 (5 bases). The DNA of the CDR3 is TGTGCCAGCAGCCTAGGGGCAGCCCAGAGCGGCTACACCTTC. Its protein is CASSLGAAQSGYTF.